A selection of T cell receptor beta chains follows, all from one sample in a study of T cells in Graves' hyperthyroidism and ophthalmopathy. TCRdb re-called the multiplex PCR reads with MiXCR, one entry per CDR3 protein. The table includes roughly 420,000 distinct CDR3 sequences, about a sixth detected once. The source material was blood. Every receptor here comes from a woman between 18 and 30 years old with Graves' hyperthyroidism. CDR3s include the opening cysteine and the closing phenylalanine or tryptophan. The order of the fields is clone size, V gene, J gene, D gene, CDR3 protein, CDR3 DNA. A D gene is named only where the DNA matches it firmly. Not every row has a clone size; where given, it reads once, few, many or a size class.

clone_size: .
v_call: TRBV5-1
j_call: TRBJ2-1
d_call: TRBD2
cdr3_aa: CASRMGAGGPYNEQFF
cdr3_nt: TGCGCCAGCAGGATGGGTGCGGGGGGCCCCTACAATGAGCAGTTCTTC

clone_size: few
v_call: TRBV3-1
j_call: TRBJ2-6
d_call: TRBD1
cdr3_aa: CASSHLQGLGANVLTF
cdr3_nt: TGTGCCAGCAGCCACCTACAGGGGTTGGGGGCCAACGTCCTGACTTTC

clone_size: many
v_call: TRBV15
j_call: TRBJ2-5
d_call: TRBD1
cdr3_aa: CATSRAAGQGEETQYF
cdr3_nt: TGTGCCACCAGCAGAGCTGCGGGACAGGGGGAAGAGACCCAGTACTTC

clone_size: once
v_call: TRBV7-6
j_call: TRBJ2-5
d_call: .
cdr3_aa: CASSLWGTQYF
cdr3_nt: TGTGCCAGCAGCTTATGGGGGACCCAGTACTTC

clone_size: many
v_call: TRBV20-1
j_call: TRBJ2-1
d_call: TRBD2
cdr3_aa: CSASSLAAYNEQFF
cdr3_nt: TGCAGTGCTAGTAGCCTAGCGGCGTACAATGAGCAGTTCTTC

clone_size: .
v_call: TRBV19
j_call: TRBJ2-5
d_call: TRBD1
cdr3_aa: CASSDGQGASEAQYF
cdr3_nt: TGTGCCAGTAGTGACGGACAGGGGGCATCAGAGGCCCAGTACTTC

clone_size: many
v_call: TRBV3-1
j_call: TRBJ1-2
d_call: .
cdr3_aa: CASSQRTLANYGYTF
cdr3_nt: TGTGCCAGCAGCCAAAGGACACTAGCTAACTATGGCTACACCTTC

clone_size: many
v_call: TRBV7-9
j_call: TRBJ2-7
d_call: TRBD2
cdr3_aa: CASSLTSGSYEQYF
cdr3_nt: TGTGCCAGCAGCTTAACTAGCGGCTCCTACGAGCAGTACTTC

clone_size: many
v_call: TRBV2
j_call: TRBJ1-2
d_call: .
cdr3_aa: CASSEGVRLVGNYGYTF
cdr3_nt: TGTGCCAGCAGTGAAGGGGTCCGACTAGTGGGTAACTATGGCTACACCTTC

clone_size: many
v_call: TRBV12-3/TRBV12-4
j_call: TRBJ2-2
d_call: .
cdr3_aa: CASGQGGTGELFF
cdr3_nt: TGTGCCAGTGGGCAGGGGGGAACCGGGGAGCTGTTTTTT

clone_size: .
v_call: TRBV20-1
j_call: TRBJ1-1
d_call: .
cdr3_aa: CSAPRLETEAFF
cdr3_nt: TGCAGTGCCCCCCGCTTAGAAACTGAAGCTTTCTTT

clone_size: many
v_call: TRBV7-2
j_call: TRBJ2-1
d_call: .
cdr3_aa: CASSLNAGHHYNEQFF
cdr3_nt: TGTGCCAGCAGCTTAAATGCGGGACACCACTACAATGAGCAGTTCTTC

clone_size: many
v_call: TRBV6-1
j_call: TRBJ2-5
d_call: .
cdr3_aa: CASGWSNQETQYF
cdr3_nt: TGTGCCAGCGGTTGGTCCAACCAAGAGACCCAGTACTTC

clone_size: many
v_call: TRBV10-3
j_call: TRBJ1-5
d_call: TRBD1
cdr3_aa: CAISSGTGIGQPQHF
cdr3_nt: TGTGCCATCAGTTCCGGGACAGGGATTGGACAGCCCCAGCATTTT

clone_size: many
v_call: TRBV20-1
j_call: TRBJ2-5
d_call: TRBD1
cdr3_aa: CSARRDRGAQTQYF
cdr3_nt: TGCAGTGCTAGACGGGACAGGGGAGCGCAGACCCAGTACTTC